This T cell receptor beta chain was sequenced in a study of T cell responses to AZD1222 COVID-19 vaccine. The method was immunoSEQ multiplex PCR; TCRdb's version includes in-frame clones alone and lacks a portion of them. Here the sample spans about 120,000 clones, less than 90% being singletons. Turning to this clone: Its target is not known.

Germline CDR1 and CDR2: LGHDT and YNNKEL (reference sequence). This CDR3 comprises 12 residues. The trim removed 6 bases at V and 7 bases at J, leaving 4 bases unmatched. Findings of the study overall: Among those given AZD1222, only five to seven were seropositive at baseline.

V usage is TRBV3-1 (or the pseudogene TRBV3-2) and J usage is TRBJ1-2, with 8 bases fitting TRBD1. Specimen: peripheral blood, collected on day 0 of AZD1222 vaccination. This receptor was identified in an adult in good health. CDR3 sequence reads: CASRQGEGGYTF. DNA for the CDR3: TGTGCCAGCAGACAGGGGGAAGGTGGCTACACCTTC.